The 8 T cell receptor beta chains reported below all come from one sample, sequenced in a study of T cells in Graves' hyperthyroidism and ophthalmopathy. TCR beta CDR3 region amplification was performed from RNA transcripts. First-round RT-PCR targeting the TCR CDR3 was performed with the HTBI primer set. Using its own MiXCR run on the multiplex PCR reads, TCRdb lists one record per CDR3 protein. This table holds under 450,000 distinct CDR3 sequences, roughly 12% found once. The sample comprised blood. These receptors all come from a man between 25 and 39 years old with Graves' hyperthyroidism that later progressed to Graves' ophthalmopathy.

The chain recombines TRBV6-2 or TRBV6-3 with TRBJ1-1; 7 bases align to TRBD1. V trimming: 4 bases; J trimming: 6 bases; junction bases outside the gene matches: 8. Germline CDR1 and CDR2: MNHEY and SVGEGT. CDR3 length: 14 amino acids. CDR3 bases: TGTGCCAGCAGTTCCGGGACAGCCACCTCTGAAGCTTTCTTT. Protein: CASSSGTATSEAFF.

In its sample, this clonotype was seen many times. V and J are TRBV20-1 and TRBJ2-7; a possible D gene is TRBD1 (6 bases). Trimming cost V 0 bases and J 0 bases, with 12 bases left between them. This CDR3 region has 15 residues. The germline gives CDR1 DFQATT, CDR2 SNEGSKA (reference sequence). CDR3 nucleotides: TGCAGTGCTAGAGATTTCCGACAGGACTCCTACGAGCAGTACTTC. It codes for CSARDFRQDSYEQYF.

Ten or more counts support this clonotype. This sequence joins TRBV24-1 and TRBJ2-5; no reliable D call. CDR3 length: 15 residues. CDR1 is KGHDR and CDR2 is SFDVKD in the germline V gene. The V gene lost 2 bases and the J gene lost 1 base, with 10 bases spanning the gap. DNA of the CDR3: TGTGCCACCAGTGATTGGCAACCCCTCCAAGAGACCCAGTACTTC. The encoded protein is CATSDWQPLQETQYF.

This clonotype was seen ten or more times. The chain has TRBV28 and TRBJ2-5; no clear D gene. The CDR3 covers 13 residues. Germline values: CDR1 MDHEN, CDR2 SYDVKM. Trimming took off 3 bases at V and 5 bases at J, with 10 bases between the two ends. CDR3 protein: CASSFRRFETQYF. The CDR3 DNA is TGTGCCAGCAGTTTTAGGCGGTTCGAGACCCAGTACTTC.

In the case of this clonotype: Since a much larger clone is just one base distant, this may be a read error. The chain employs TRBV12-3 or TRBV12-4 and TRBJ2-1, with 11 nucleotides matching TRBD2. This CDR3 spans 17 amino acids. Here the CDR3 DNA reads TGTGCCGGCAGTTCCCCGCTAGCGGGGGGTCCCAACAATGAGCAGTTCTTC. Amino acids: CAGSSPLAGGPNNEQFF.

On this clonotype: Mismatch with germline at one junction end may stem from a read error. The V and J genes are TRBV11-2 and TRBJ2-2, with D maybe TRBD2 (6 bases). In germline, CDR1 is SGHAT, CDR2 FQNNGV. This CDR3 has 16 amino acids. The CDR3 sequence: CASRRIGQEGTGEPFF. DNA of the CDR3: TGTGCCAGCAGACGTATCGGTCAGGAGGGCACCGGGGAGCCGTTTTTT.

This clonotype came up many times. V is TRBV11-2 and J is TRBJ2-5; TRBD2 matches at 8 bases. The CDR3 totals 13 residues. Germline V CDR1 and CDR2: SGHAT, FQNNGV. The J segment lost 4 bases and the V segment lost 5 bases, leaving 3 bases of the junction unmatched. CDR3 protein: CASSRGLAETQYF. The DNA for the CDR3 is TGTGCCAGCAGCCGCGGACTAGCAGAGACCCAGTACTTC. Filled out from reference TRBV11-2 and TRBJ2-5, the complete variable domain reads EAGVAQSPRYKIIEKRQSVAFWCNPISGHATLYWYQQILGQGPKLLIQFQNNGVVDDSQLPKDRFSAERLKGVDSTLKIQPAKLEDSAVYLCASSRGLAETQYFGPGTRLLVL.

The rearrangement links TRBV18 to TRBJ2-3; maybe TRBD2 (5 bases). CDR1 is KGHSH and CDR2 is LQKENI in the germline V gene. V was cut by 3 bases and J by 0 bases, with 19 bases left in between. The CDR3 spans 18 residues. This CDR3 is CASSPPISQRSSTDTQYF. The DNA for the CDR3 is TGTGCCAGCTCACCTCCCATCAGTCAGCGGAGTAGCACAGATACGCAGTATTTT.